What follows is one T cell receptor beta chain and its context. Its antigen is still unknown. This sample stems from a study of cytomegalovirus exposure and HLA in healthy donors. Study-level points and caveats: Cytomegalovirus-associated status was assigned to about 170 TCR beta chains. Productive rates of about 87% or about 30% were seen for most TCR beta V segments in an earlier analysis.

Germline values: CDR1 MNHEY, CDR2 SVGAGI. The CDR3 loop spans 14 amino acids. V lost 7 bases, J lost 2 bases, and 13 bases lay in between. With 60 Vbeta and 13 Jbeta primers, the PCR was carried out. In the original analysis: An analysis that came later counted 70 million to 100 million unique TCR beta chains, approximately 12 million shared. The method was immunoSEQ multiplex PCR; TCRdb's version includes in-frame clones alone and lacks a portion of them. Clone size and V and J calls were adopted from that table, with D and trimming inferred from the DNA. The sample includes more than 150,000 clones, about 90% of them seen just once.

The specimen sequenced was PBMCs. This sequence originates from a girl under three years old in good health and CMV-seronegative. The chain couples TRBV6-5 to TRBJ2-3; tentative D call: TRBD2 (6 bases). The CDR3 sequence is CASKGGADTDTQYF. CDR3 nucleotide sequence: TGTGCCAGCAAGGGCGGGGCGGACACAGATACGCAGTATTTT.